A single sample gave rise to the 5 T cell receptor beta chains below, sequenced in a study of OX40 agonist ivuxolimab in advanced cancers. Library preparation used the immunoSEQ multiplex PCR assay. What TCRdb holds here is the immuneACCESS table cut down to in-frame rearrangements. Part of the clones is not present; checked against another copy, under half of the missing clones reflect an unresolved V gene, and the others are unexplained. The sample profile shows more than 80,000 clones; around 84% of them were found once. Of the sample, less than 2% falls within the top ten clones. Sequencing used CD4+ or CD8+ T cells sorted from blood, obtained in a trial of the OX40 agonist ivuxolimab. The receptors derive from an adult with an advanced solid tumor such as melanoma, head and neck, liver or kidney cancer.

This sequence joins TRBV5-6 and TRBJ1-1, with a possible D match to TRBD1 (5 bases). Germline V CDR1 and CDR2: SGHDT, YYEEEE. V was shortened by 4 bases and J by 4 bases, with 14 bases between the two germline ends. The CDR3 totals 14 residues. For the CDR3, the DNA is TGTGCCAGCAGCGCCAGGGCCGCAGGCACTGAAGCTTTCTTT. Translation: CASSARAAGTEAFF.

The V call is TRBV5-1, the J call TRBJ2-1, with 10 bases lining up with TRBD2. V lost 4 bases, J lost 10 bases, and 11 bases stayed unmatched. The CDR3 runs to 15 residues. Germline CDR1 and CDR2: SGHRS and YFSETQ. CDR3 protein: CASSQNGLAELEQFF. The CDR3 bases are TGCGCCAGCAGCCAAAACGGACTAGCGGAGCTCGAGCAGTTCTTC. Full variable domain (rest looked up from reference TRBV5-1 and TRBJ2-1): KAGVTQTPRYLIKTRGQQVTLSCSPISGHRSVSWYQQTPGQGLQFLFEYFSETQRNKGNFPGRFSGRQFSNSRSEMNVSTLELGDSALYLCASSQNGLAELEQFFGPGTRLTVL.

The chain links TRBV27 to TRBJ1-2; 9 bases are shared with TRBD1. The CDR3 contains 13 residues. Germline V CDR1 and CDR2: MNHEY, SMNVEV (reference sequence). V was pared by 6 bases and J by 4 bases, with 3 bases of the junction left unmatched. CDR3 sequence (DNA): TGTGCCAGCAGCGACAGGGGGATCTATGGCTACACCTTC. It yields the protein CASSDRGIYGYTF.

This clone was recorded only once. The chain couples TRBV28 to TRBJ2-2, with TRBD1 matching 8 bases. The CDR3 has 15 residues. The germline gives CDR1 MDHEN, CDR2 SYDVKM. V was pared by 6 bases and J by 4 bases, with 7 bases of the junction left unmatched. As DNA, the CDR3 is TGTGCCAGCAGCCCGGCAACAGGGGGCACCGGGGAGCTGTTTTTT. It encodes CASSPATGGTGELFF.

The V gene is TRBV11-3, the J gene TRBJ2-7; the match to TRBD1 covers 9 bases. Losses at the gene ends were 6 bases for V and 4 bases for J; bases not matched to a gene: 4. CDR3 length equals 13 residues. Germline CDR1 is SGHNT and CDR2 is YENEEA. CDR3 in amino acids: CASSTGGWYEQYF. In DNA, the CDR3 is TGTGCCAGCAGTACAGGGGGCTGGTACGAGCAGTACTTC. The full variable domain, rest sourced from reference TRBV11-3 and TRBJ2-7, is EAGVVQSPRYKIIEKKQPVAFWCNPISGHNTLYWYLQNLGQGPELLIRYENEEAVDDSQLPKDRFSAERLKGVDSTLKIQPAELGDSAVYLCASSTGGWYEQYFGPGTRLTVT.